The source of this T cell receptor beta chain is a study of patients and donors after allogeneic stem cell transplantation. MiXCR was run by TCRdb on the RT-PCR reads, yielding one entry per CDR3 protein. In the table there are roughly 960,000 distinct CDR3 sequences, approximately 18% of which are singletons. Germline V CDR1 and CDR2: SGHTA, FQGTGA. This CDR3 contains 14 residues. The V end was cut by 5 bases, the J end by 2 bases, with 11 bases between. This clonotype was counted a few times. The specimen sequenced was blood, either unsorted or a sorted T cell fraction (not recorded which). This sequence was found in a human donor who was either an allogeneic HSCT recipient or a stem cell or donor lymphocyte infusion donor (not recorded which). It is not recorded whose cells these are; they may come from a transplant donor. The chain is built from TRBV7-3 and TRBJ2-3, with D unclear. In DNA form, the CDR3 reads TGTGCCAGCAGCCCCGGGCCGTACACAGATACGCAGTATTTT. It is translated as CASSPGPYTDTQYF.